This T cell receptor beta chain originates from a study of cytomegalovirus exposure and HLA in healthy donors. For this clone: Its target is unknown.

Points from the study as a whole: As immune exposure information, only CMV serostatus was available.

Germline CDR1 reads SGHDT; CDR2 reads YYEEEE. V was cut by 3 bases and J by 7 bases, with 8 bases left in between. The CDR3 loop spans 11 amino acids. PCR used 60 Vbeta primers and 13 Jbeta primers. Here immunoSEQ multiplex PCR was the method, and the copy in TCRdb shows in-frame clones only, minus some. The sample has roughly 150,000 clones; approximately 76% are singletons. The sequence came from a young woman in good health and CMV-seropositive. Sequenced material: PBMCs. The chain is built from TRBV5-6 and TRBJ2-7; D gene uncertain. The CDR3 DNA follows: TGTGCCAGCAGCTCGTTGACTGAGCAGTACTTC. It codes for CASSSLTEQYF.